Listed here are 20 T cell receptor beta chains from one sample, sequenced in a study of blood T cell repertoires in COVID-19. The table came from immunoSEQ multiplex PCR; TCRdb's copy has only in-frame clones and leaves some out. The repertoire holds 250,000 to 300,000 clones, with around nine tenths as singletons. Sequenced material: peripheral blood. Receptor source: a woman aged 30 to 39 with COVID-19, enrolled during active disease.

The chain uses TRBV7-2 and TRBJ1-5, with D possibly TRBD1 on 5 matching bases. Germline V lookup: CDR1 SGHTA, CDR2 FQGNSA. This CDR3 comprises 12 residues. Between the trimmed V and J ends, which lost 5 bases and 7 bases, there was a span of 9 bases. The chain's CDR3 is CASSKRGQPQHF. The DNA of the CDR3 is TGTGCCAGCAGCAAAAGGGGCCAGCCCCAGCATTTT.

The rearrangement uses TRBV1 and TRBJ2-3; the table calls TRBD1, which could not be checked here. TRBV1 is reported as a pseudogene. The CDR3 consists of 22 residues. For the CDR3, the DNA is TGCACCAGCAGCCAAGAGCGGGACAGAGGGTCAGAGGGGAAAACGCGCACAGATACGCAGTATTTT. It is translated as CTSSQERDRGSEGKTRTDTQYF.

V gene TRBV4-1 combines with J gene TRBJ1-5; D is ambiguous. There are 15 residues in the CDR3. V was trimmed by 0 bases and J by 5 bases, leaving 11 bases between them. From germline, CDR1 is MGHRA and CDR2 YSYEKL. CDR3 nucleotides: TGCGCCAGCAGCCAAGATTATTCGAGTTATCAGCCCCAGCATTTT. It is translated as CASSQDYSSYQPQHF.

The CDR3, as DNA: TGTGCCAGCAGCCAAGATCACGGGGGGCCTTCTAGCACAGATACGCAGTATTTT. Protein: CASSQDHGGPSSTDTQYF. The V gene is TRBV4-2, the J gene TRBJ2-3; D might be TRBD2 (7 bases). V was clipped by 0 bases and J by 0 bases, with 16 bases between them. Per germline, CDR1 LGHNA and CDR2 YNFKEQ. CDR3 length: 18 residues.

This clone was observed a single time. CDR3 DNA sequence: TGTGCCAGCAGCTTGAGAACAGGTCGGGGCTACACCTTC. Protein product: CASSLRTGRGYTF. The chain joins TRBV7-8 to TRBJ1-2, with TRBD1 as a possible D gene (5 bases). Between the trimmed V and J ends, which lost 3 bases and 8 bases, there was a span of 13 bases. CDR3 length equals 13 residues. The germline gives CDR1 SGHVS, CDR2 FQNEAQ.

Remarks on this clone: At the DNA level, this CDR3 is encoded by other sequences in the same sample as well. V gene TRBV6-5 combines with J gene TRBJ1-1; D is unresolved. This CDR3 is 15 amino acids long. Trimming stripped 0 bases from V and 1 base from J, with 9 bases between. Germline-derived CDR1 and CDR2 are MNHEY and SVGAGI. DNA of the CDR3: TGTGCCAGCAGTTACTCTCTAGGTGGGAACACTGAAGCTTTCTTT. Encoded protein: CASSYSLGGNTEAFF.

The chain employs TRBV9 and TRBJ1-1; 7 bases align to TRBD1. The CDR3 extends over 14 amino acids. Germline assignment: CDR1 SGDLS and CDR2 YYNGEE. J was trimmed by 5 bases and V by 0 bases; bases with no gene match: 4. Here the CDR3 DNA reads TGTGCCAGCAGCGTAGGACAGGGTTGGACTGAAGCTTTCTTT. Its protein product is CASSVGQGWTEAFF.

This clone has a single count. This sequence joins TRBV5-1 and TRBJ1-6; 7 nucleotides line up with TRBD1. J gave up 6 bases and V 3 bases, and 12 bases lay outside the gene matches. The CDR3 is made up of 17 amino acids. Germline V gene lookup returns CDR1 SGHRS and CDR2 YFSETQ. CDR3 nucleotide sequence: TGCGCCAGCAGCTCGAACCCTTCGACAGGGCGTAATTCACCCCTCCACTTT. Its protein is CASSSNPSTGRNSPLHF.

This clone has only a few counts. The chain employs TRBV28 and TRBJ1-2; TRBD1 agrees at 9 bases. The V gene end was trimmed by 6 bases and the J gene end by 3 bases; junction bases not matched to a gene: 5. Germline-derived CDR1 and CDR2 are MDHEN and SYDVKM. The CDR3 contains 14 residues. Here the CDR3 reads CASRRQGVDYGYTF. The CDR3 DNA reads as TGTGCCAGCAGGCGACAGGGGGTGGACTATGGCTACACCTTC.

The chain employs TRBV7-9 and TRBJ2-1; the match to TRBD1 covers 7 bases. CDR3 length equals 16 residues. The ends lost 6 bases at V and 6 bases at J; junction bases unmatched: 14. CDR1 and CDR2 from the germline V gene are SEHNR and FQNEAQ (reference sequence). CDR3 bases: TGTGCCAGCAGACTTATCCGGGACAGAATTTCCAATGAGCAGTTCTTC. Protein sequence: CASRLIRDRISNEQFF.

The chain recombines TRBV24-1 with TRBJ1-1; D remains ambiguous. V lost 7 bases, J lost 1 base, and 9 bases lay in between. CDR1 is KGHDR and CDR2 is SFDVKD in the germline V gene. The CDR3 is made up of 13 amino acids. The CDR3 coding sequence is TGTGCCACCAGGGGAGCCACGAACACTGAAGCTTTCTTT. It encodes CATRGATNTEAFF.

The V call is TRBV2, the J call TRBJ1-2; D possibly corresponds to TRBD1 (5 bases). This CDR3 contains 15 residues. Germline lookup yields CDR1 SNHLY and CDR2 FYNNEI. V lost 8 bases and J lost 0, with 16 bases in between. This chain's CDR3 is CASVGALLSNYGYTF. Here the CDR3 DNA reads TGTGCCAGCGTTGGGGCCCTACTTTCTAACTATGGCTACACCTTC.

This clone was seen ten or more times. The gene calls are TRBV7-8 and TRBJ2-1, with a tentative D call TRBD2 (5 bases). The CDR3 is 20 residues long. Germline loops: CDR1 SGHVS, CDR2 FQNEAQ. V gave up 3 bases and J gave up 0 bases, with 24 bases separating them. The CDR3 sequence: CASSFVQFSRGLSSYNEQFF. The CDR3 DNA reads as TGTGCCAGCAGCTTCGTTCAATTTTCCCGGGGTTTGAGCTCCTACAATGAGCAGTTCTTC.

The chain carries TRBV4-1 and TRBJ1-5; D unclear. CDR1 is MGHRA, CDR2 YSYEKL, per germline. The CDR3 extends over 16 amino acids. V was pared by 0 bases and J by 4 bases, with 13 bases between. CDR3 bases: TGCGCCAGCAGCCAAGACCCCTCGTGGAGAAATCAGCCCCAGCATTTT. This encodes CASSQDPSWRNQPQHF.

The chain uses TRBV6-5 and TRBJ2-1, with 8 bases matching TRBD1. CDR3 size: 14 residues. Germline values: CDR1 MNHEY, CDR2 SVGAGI. V trimming: 4 bases; J trimming: 2 bases; junction bases outside the gene matches: 1. In DNA form, the CDR3 reads TGTGCCAGCAGTTTCAGGGGGCCCTACAATGAGCAGTTCTTC. Its translation is CASSFRGPYNEQFF.

The V and J genes are TRBV13 and TRBJ1-3, with D unclear. Deletions cut 3 bases from V and 2 bases from J, with 11 bases between. The CDR3 has 15 amino acids. Germline V lookup: CDR1 PRHDT, CDR2 FYEKMQ (reference sequence). The CDR3 DNA follows: TGTGCCAGCAGCTTCCGAGGGAGGGCTGGAAACACCATATATTTT. Translated: CASSFRGRAGNTIYF.

The chain carries TRBV19 and TRBJ2-6; 13 bases map to TRBD2. CDR1 and CDR2 (germline): LNHDA, SQIVND (reference sequence). V lost 5 bases to trimming and J lost 2 bases; unmatched junction nucleotides: 6. This CDR3 has 18 residues. CDR3 sequence: CASSHRTSGGAGANVLTF. The CDR3 DNA sequence: TGTGCCAGTAGTCATCGAACTAGCGGGGGGGCTGGGGCCAACGTCCTGACTTTC.

This rearrangement joins TRBV10-3 to TRBJ2-1; no definite D call. V lost 0 bases to trimming and J lost 9 bases, with 6 bases between them. CDR3 length: 12 amino acids. Germline V gives CDR1 ENHRY, CDR2 SYGVKD. CDR3 protein: CAISESAAEQFF. The CDR3 nucleotides are TGTGCCATCAGTGAGTCGGCGGCTGAGCAGTTCTTC.

The rearrangement uses TRBV15 and TRBJ2-2; 7 nucleotides line up with TRBD1. The ends lost 4 bases at V and 9 bases at J; junction bases unmatched: 8. Germline V gene sequence: CDR1 LNHNV, CDR2 YYDKDF (reference sequence). This CDR3 has 14 amino acids. CDR3 residues: CATSTRTTGRELFF. In DNA form, the CDR3 reads TGTGCCACCAGCACCCGTACGACAGGGAGGGAGCTGTTTTTT.

V gene TRBV19 combines with J gene TRBJ1-2; D remains ambiguous. The CDR3 runs 17 residues. V was clipped by 6 bases and J by 8 bases, with 28 bases between them. Germline V CDR1 and CDR2: LNHDA, SQIVND (reference sequence). The CDR3 protein is CASSPNPGQPGLRGYTF. CDR3 nucleotides: TGTGCCAGTAGCCCCAATCCGGGTCAGCCGGGTCTTCGCGGCTACACCTTC.